The TCR beta chain described here comes from a study of response to subunit inactivated influenza vaccine. Study-wide findings and caveats: With each seasonal influenza vaccination, the authors suggested, few new T cells are recruited.

One entry per CDR3 protein, called by TCRdb with MiXCR from the RT-PCR reads. The sample yields over 400,000 distinct CDR3 sequences, 11% seen once. Comment on this clonotype: As yet, its antigen is unknown.

The sample consisted of PBMCs from blood, taken about 6 weeks after vaccination. The sequence was obtained from a man between 45 and 60 years old who received an inactivated influenza vaccine.

The DNA for the CDR3 is TGTGCCAGCAGTTTAAATGGCGGGGGGACCACAGATACGCAGTATTTT. Its translation: CASSLNGGGTTDTQYF. The chain uses TRBV12-3 or TRBV12-4 and TRBJ2-3; TRBD2 aligns across 8 bases. With 2 bases clipped from V and 2 bases from J, the junction kept 6 bases outside the gene matches. The CDR3 spans 16 residues.